This T cell receptor beta chain comes out of a study of cytomegalovirus exposure and HLA in healthy donors. The PCR employed 60 Vbeta primers together with 13 Jbeta primers. Sequencing used immunoSEQ multiplex PCR; TCRdb keeps in-frame clones, though not all of them. The sample includes 120,000 or so clones, 65% to 85% seen only once; the top ten take approximately 0.22%. Study outcomes and limitations: Links to common viral pathogens appeared, in a later analysis, for several of the most significant clusters.

The CDR3 is 18 amino acids. CDR1 is LGHNT and CDR2 is FRNRAP in the germline V gene. Trimming at V came to 2 bases and at J to 2 bases, leaving 6 bases not matched to a gene. This clone was picked up a small number of times. Its matching antigen is unknown. The clonotype was recovered from a man aged 50 or older in good health and CMV-seronegative. The sample consisted of PBMCs. This chain uses TRBV12-5 with TRBJ2-6; 10 positions agree with TRBD1. The CDR3 region has the DNA TGTGCTAGTGGTTTGTTCCGACAGGGGGCGGCTGGGGCCAACGTCCTGACTTTC. Protein: CASGLFRQGAAGANVLTF.